Listed below are T cell receptor beta chains from one sample, sequenced in a study of blood T cell repertoires in COVID-19. The table came from immunoSEQ multiplex PCR; TCRdb's copy has only in-frame clones and leaves some out. The sample holds some 250,000 clones, 80% to 85% seen once. The sequencing input was peripheral blood. The receptors here all came from a man aged 40-50 years with acute or convalescent COVID-19. CDR3s include the opening cysteine and the closing phenylalanine or tryptophan. Each record gives: D gene, V gene, CDR3 length, clone size, J gene, CDR3 DNA, CDR3 protein. The D gene is left open where the match is weak. Part of the rows lack a size; the others show once, few, many or a class for expanded clones.

d_gene: .
v_gene: TRBV5-4
len: 13
abundance: .
j_gene: TRBJ2-5
CDR3nt: TGTGCCAGCAGCCGGTCAATGGTAGAGACCCAGTACTTC
CDR3aa: CASSRSMVETQYF

d_gene: .
v_gene: TRBV12-3/TRBV12-4
len: 13
abundance: .
j_gene: TRBJ1-5
CDR3nt: TGTGCCAGCAGTTTTACTCGAAATCAGCCCCAGCATTTT
CDR3aa: CASSFTRNQPQHF

d_gene: .
v_gene: TRBV5-1
len: 15
abundance: .
j_gene: TRBJ1-3
CDR3nt: TGCGCCAGCAGCTTGGGCCTCAGCTCTGGAAACACCATATATTTT
CDR3aa: CASSLGLSSGNTIYF

d_gene: TRBD2
v_gene: TRBV19
len: 16
abundance: .
j_gene: TRBJ2-3
CDR3nt: TGTGCCAGTAGTATCGGACTAGCGGGACTCACAGATACGCAGTATTTT
CDR3aa: CASSIGLAGLTDTQYF

d_gene: .
v_gene: TRBV7-9
len: 13
abundance: .
j_gene: TRBJ2-7
CDR3nt: TGTGCCAGCAGCTTAACTCCGAACTCCGAGCAGTACTTC
CDR3aa: CASSLTPNSEQYF

d_gene: TRBD1
v_gene: TRBV18
len: 17
abundance: .
j_gene: TRBJ1-1
CDR3nt: TGTGCCAGCTCACGAACCGGGACAGGGGGCAGGGGCACTGAAGCTTTCTTT
CDR3aa: CASSRTGTGGRGTEAFF

d_gene: TRBD1
v_gene: TRBV3-1/TRBV3-2
len: 14
abundance: once
j_gene: TRBJ2-3
CDR3nt: TGTGCCAGCAGCCAGGGACAGGACACAGATACGCAGTATTTT
CDR3aa: CASSQGQDTDTQYF

d_gene: .
v_gene: TRBV11-3
len: 13
abundance: .
j_gene: TRBJ2-3
CDR3nt: TGTGCCAGCAGCGTCGGGGGCACAGATACGCAGTATTTT
CDR3aa: CASSVGGTDTQYF

d_gene: TRBD2
v_gene: TRBV6-5
len: 15
abundance: few
j_gene: TRBJ2-1
CDR3nt: TGTGCCAGCAGCCGCCTAGCGGACCCCTACAATGAGCAGTTCTTC
CDR3aa: CASSRLADPYNEQFF

d_gene: .
v_gene: TRBV15
len: 15
abundance: .
j_gene: TRBJ2-1
CDR3nt: TGTGCCACCAGCAGAGATCCGAGCGGAGGCAATGAGCAGTTCTTC
CDR3aa: CATSRDPSGGNEQFF

d_gene: TRBD1
v_gene: TRBV6-5
len: 15
abundance: .
j_gene: TRBJ2-5
CDR3nt: TGTGCCAGCAGAAGGGGACAGGGGGCCGGGGAGACCCAGTACTTC
CDR3aa: CASRRGQGAGETQYF

d_gene: .
v_gene: TRBV7-9
len: 11
abundance: .
j_gene: TRBJ2-1
CDR3nt: TGTGCCAGCAGCCCCATCAGTGAGCAGTTCTTC
CDR3aa: CASSPISEQFF

d_gene: TRBD1
v_gene: TRBV30
len: 17
abundance: .
j_gene: TRBJ1-1
CDR3nt: TGTGCCTGGAGCGGACAGGGGTTGGTAATTTTGAACACTGAAGCTTTCTTT
CDR3aa: CAWSGQGLVILNTEAFF

d_gene: TRBD1
v_gene: TRBV9
len: 15
abundance: .
j_gene: TRBJ1-6
CDR3nt: TGTGCCAGCAGCGTAGCTACAGGGGGAAATTCACCCCTCCACTTT
CDR3aa: CASSVATGGNSPLHF

d_gene: .
v_gene: TRBV6-1
len: 14
abundance: few
j_gene: TRBJ2-7
CDR3nt: TGTGCCAGCAGTGAGACCTGGGCGTCTTACGAGCAGTACTTC
CDR3aa: CASSETWASYEQYF